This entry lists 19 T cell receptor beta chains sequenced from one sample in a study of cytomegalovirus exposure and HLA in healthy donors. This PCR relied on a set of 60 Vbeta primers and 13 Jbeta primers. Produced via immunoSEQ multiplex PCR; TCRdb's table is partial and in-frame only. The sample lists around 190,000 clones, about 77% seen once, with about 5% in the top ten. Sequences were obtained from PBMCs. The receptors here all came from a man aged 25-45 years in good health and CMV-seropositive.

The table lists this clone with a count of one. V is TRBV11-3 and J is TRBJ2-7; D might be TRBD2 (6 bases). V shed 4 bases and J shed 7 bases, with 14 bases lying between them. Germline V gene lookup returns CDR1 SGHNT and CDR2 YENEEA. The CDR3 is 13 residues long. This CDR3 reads CASSSTWAGEQYF. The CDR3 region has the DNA TGTGCCAGCAGCTCGACCTGGGCGGGGGAGCAGTACTTC.

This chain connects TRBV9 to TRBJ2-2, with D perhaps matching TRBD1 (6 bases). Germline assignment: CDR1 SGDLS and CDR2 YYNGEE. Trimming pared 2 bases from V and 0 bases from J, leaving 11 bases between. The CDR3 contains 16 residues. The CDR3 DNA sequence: TGTGCCAGCAGCGTTTTGGGACACCCGAACACCGGGGAGCTGTTTTTT. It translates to CASSVLGHPNTGELFF.

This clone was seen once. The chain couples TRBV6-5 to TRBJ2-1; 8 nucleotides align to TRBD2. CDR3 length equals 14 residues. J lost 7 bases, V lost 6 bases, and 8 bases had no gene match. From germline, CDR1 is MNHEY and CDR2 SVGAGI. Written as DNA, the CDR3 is TGTGCCAGCAGCCCTCTGGGGACTAGTAATGAGCAGTTCTTC. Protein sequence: CASSPLGTSNEQFF.

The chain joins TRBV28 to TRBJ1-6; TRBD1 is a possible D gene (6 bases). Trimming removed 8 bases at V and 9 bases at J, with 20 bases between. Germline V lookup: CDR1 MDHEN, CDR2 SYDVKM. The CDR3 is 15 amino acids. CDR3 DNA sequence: TGTGCCAGCCTTAAAACCGGGACACGGACTTCACCCCTCCACTTT. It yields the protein CASLKTGTRTSPLHF.

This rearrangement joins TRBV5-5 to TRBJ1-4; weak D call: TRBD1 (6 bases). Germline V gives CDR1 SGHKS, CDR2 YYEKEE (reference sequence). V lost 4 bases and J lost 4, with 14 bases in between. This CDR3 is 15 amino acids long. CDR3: CASSPSAGVNEKLFF. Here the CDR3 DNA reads TGTGCCAGCAGCCCCTCAGCAGGGGTTAATGAAAAACTGTTTTTT.

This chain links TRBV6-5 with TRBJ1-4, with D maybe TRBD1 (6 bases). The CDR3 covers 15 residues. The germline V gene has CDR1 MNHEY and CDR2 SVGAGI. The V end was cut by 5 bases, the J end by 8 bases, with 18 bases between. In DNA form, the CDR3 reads TGTGCCAGCAGTAGAAGACAGGACCTAATAGAAAAACTGTTTTTT. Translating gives CASSRRQDLIEKLFF.

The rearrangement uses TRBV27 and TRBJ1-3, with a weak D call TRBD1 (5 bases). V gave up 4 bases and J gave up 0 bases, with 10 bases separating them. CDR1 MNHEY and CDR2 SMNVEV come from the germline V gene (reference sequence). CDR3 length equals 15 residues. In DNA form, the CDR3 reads TGTGCCAGCAGTTACCAGGGCGTCTCTGGAAACACCATATATTTT. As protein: CASSYQGVSGNTIYF.

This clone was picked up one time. The CDR3: CASTLTAGASNYGYTF. CDR3 nucleotide sequence: TGTGCCAGCACCCTGACTGCGGGAGCTTCTAACTATGGCTACACCTTC. This chain joins TRBV7-8 and TRBJ1-2; unclear D gene. V shed 7 bases and J shed 0 bases, with 18 bases lying between them. The length of the CDR3 is 16 residues. Germline assignment: CDR1 SGHVS and CDR2 FQNEAQ.

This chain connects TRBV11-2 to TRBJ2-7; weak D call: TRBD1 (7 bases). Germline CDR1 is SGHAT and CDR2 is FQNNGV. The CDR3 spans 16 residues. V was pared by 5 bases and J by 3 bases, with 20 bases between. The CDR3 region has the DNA TGTGCCAGCAGCCCCCGCGGAGGGGGCGTTAACTACGAGCAGTACTTC. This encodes CASSPRGGGVNYEQYF.

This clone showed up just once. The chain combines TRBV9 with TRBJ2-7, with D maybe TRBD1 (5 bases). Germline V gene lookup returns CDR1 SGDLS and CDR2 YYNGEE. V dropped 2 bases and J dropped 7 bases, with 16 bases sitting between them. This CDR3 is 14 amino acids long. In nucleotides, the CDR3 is TGTGCCAGCAGCGTGTCAGGGCCTTCAAAGGAGCAGTACTTC. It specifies CASSVSGPSKEQYF.

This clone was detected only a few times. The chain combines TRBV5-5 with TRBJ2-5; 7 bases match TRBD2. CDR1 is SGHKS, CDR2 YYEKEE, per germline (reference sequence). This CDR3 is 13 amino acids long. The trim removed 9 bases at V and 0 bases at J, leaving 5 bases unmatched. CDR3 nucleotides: TGTGCCACCTCCCGGGGGGACCAAGAGACCCAGTACTTC. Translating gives CATSRGDQETQYF. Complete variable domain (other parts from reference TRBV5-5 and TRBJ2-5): DAGVTQSPTHLIKTRGQQVTLRCSPISGHKSVSWYQQVLGQGPQFIFQYYEKEERGRGNFPDRFSARQFPNYSSELNVNALLLGDSALYLCATSRGDQETQYFGPGTRLLVL.

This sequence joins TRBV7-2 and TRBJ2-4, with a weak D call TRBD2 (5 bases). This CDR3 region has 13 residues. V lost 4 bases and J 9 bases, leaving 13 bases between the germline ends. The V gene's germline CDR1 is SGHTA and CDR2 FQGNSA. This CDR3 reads CASSWGSVGIQYF. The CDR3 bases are TGTGCCAGCAGCTGGGGTAGCGTTGGCATTCAGTACTTC. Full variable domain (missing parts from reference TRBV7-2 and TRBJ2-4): GAGVSQSPSNKVTEKGKDVELRCDPISGHTALYWYRQSLGQGLEFLIYFQGNSAPDKSGLPSDRFSAERTGGSVSTLTIQRTQQEDSAVYLCASSWGSVGIQYFGAGTRLSVL.

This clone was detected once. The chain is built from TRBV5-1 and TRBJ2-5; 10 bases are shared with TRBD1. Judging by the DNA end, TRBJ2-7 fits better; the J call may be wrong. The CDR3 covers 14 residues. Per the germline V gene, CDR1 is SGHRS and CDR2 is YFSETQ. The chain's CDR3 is CASTQQGQGHEQYF. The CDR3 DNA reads TGCGCCAGCACCCAACAGGGACAGGGGCACGAGCAGTACTTC.

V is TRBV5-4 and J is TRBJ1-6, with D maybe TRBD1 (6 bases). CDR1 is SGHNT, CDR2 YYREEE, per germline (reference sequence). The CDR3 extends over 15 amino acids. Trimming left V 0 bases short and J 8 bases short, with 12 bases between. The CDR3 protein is CASSLGWGQDSPLHF. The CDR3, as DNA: TGTGCCAGCAGCTTGGGGTGGGGGCAGGATTCACCCCTCCACTTT.

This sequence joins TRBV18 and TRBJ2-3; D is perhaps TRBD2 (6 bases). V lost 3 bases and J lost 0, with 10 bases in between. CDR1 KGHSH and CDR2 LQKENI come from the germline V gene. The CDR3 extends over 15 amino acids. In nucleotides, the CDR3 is TGTGCCAGCTCACCCGGGACTTCTAGCACAGATACGCAGTATTTT. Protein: CASSPGTSSTDTQYF.

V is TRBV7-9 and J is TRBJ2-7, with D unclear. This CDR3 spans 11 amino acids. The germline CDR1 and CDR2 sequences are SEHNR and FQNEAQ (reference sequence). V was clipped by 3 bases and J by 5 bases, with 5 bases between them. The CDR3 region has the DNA TGTGCCAGCAGCTTCTCGGACGAGCAGTACTTC. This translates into CASSFSDEQYF. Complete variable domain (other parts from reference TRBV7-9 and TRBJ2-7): DTGVSQNPRHKITKRGQNVTFRCDPISEHNRLYWYRQTLGQGPEFLTYFQNEAQLEKSRLLSDRFSAERPKGSFSTLEIQRTEQGDSAMYLCASSFSDEQYFGPGTRLTVT.

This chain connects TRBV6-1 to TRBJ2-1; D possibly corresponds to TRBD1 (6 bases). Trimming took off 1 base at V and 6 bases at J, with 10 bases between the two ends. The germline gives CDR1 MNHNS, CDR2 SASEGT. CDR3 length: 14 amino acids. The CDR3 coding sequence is TGTGCCAGCAGTGAAGGAGGGACAACCAATGAGCAGTTCTTC. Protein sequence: CASSEGGTTNEQFF.

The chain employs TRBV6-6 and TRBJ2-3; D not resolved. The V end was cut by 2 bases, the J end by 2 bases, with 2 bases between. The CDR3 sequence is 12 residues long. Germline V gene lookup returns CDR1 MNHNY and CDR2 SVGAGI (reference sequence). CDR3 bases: TGTGCCAGCAGTTACCTCACAGATACGCAGTATTTT. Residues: CASSYLTDTQYF.

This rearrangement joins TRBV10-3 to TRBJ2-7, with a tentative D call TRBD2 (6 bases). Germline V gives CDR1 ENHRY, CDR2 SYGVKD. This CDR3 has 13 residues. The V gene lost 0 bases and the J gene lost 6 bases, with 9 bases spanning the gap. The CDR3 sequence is CAISESEGREQYF. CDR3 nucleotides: TGTGCCATCAGTGAGTCGGAGGGCCGCGAGCAGTACTTC.